This T cell receptor (beta chain) appears in the sequencing data of a study of control samples from healthy donors and cancer patients. Libraries were prepared by immunoSEQ multiplex PCR; TCRdb keeps only in-frame clonotypes and omits some of them. Of 40,000 to 65,000 clones listed, around 90% are singletons. CDR1 and CDR2 (germline): LNHDA, SQIVND (reference sequence). V was clipped by 10 bases and J by 4 bases, with 26 bases between them. The CDR3 length is 17 residues. The chain employs TRBV19 and TRBJ1-3; D is uncertain. The receptor was derived from a man in his 60s with head and neck cancer. Sequenced: PBMCs. The DNA of the CDR3 is TGTGCCATCCATCGTATCCCCAGTCCCCAGACAGGAAACACCATATATTTT. It specifies CAIHRIPSPQTGNTIYF. The entire variable domain, with the rest obtained from reference TRBV19 and TRBJ1-3, is as follows: DGGITQSPKYLFRKEGQNVTLSCEQNLNHDAMYWYRQDPGQGLRLIYYSQIVNDFQKGDIAEGYSVSREKKESFPLTVTSAQKNPTAFYLCAIHRIPSPQTGNTIYFGEGSWLTVV.